Below are 7 T cell receptor beta chains sequenced from a single sample in a study of blood T cell repertoires in COVID-19. Assay used: immunoSEQ multiplex PCR; TCRdb lists only in-frame clones, some missing. Of roughly 300,000 clones in the sample, around 86% were seen once. Sequencing was performed on PBMCs or T cells enriched from blood (not recorded which). These receptor sequences come from a woman aged 40 to 50 with acute COVID-19.

The rearrangement joins TRBV19 to TRBJ2-2; TRBD1 might be the D (6 bases). The CDR3 extends over 14 amino acids. Germline assignment: CDR1 LNHDA and CDR2 SQIVND (reference sequence). V lost 9 bases and J lost 0, with 11 bases in between. CDR3 protein: CASRDNSNTGELFF. Written as DNA, the CDR3 is TGTGCCAGCCGGGACAACTCGAACACCGGGGAGCTGTTTTTT.

This clone turned up a few times. The chain combines TRBV6-5 with TRBJ2-7; 10 bases are a match to TRBD1. Germline values: CDR1 MNHEY, CDR2 SVGAGI. V shed 5 bases, J shed 6 bases, and the junction held 7 bases outside the gene matches. The CDR3 contains 14 residues. The CDR3 DNA reads TGTGCCAGCAGTACCCGGGACAGGGGCCTCGAGCAGTACTTC. Translation: CASSTRDRGLEQYF.

The chain combines TRBV18 with TRBJ1-1; 7 bases map to TRBD1. V lost 5 bases to trimming and J lost 2 bases; unmatched junction nucleotides: 11. This CDR3 is 16 amino acids long. The germline CDR1 and CDR2 sequences are KGHSH and LQKENI. The CDR3 reads CASSSTGLEDNTEAFF. DNA for the CDR3: TGTGCCAGCTCATCGACAGGGTTGGAGGATAACACTGAAGCTTTCTTT.

This chain links TRBV5-6 with TRBJ1-1, with 9 bases that match TRBD1. This CDR3 has 15 amino acids. The germline CDR1 and CDR2 sequences are SGHDT and YYEEEE. The J segment lost 5 bases and the V segment lost 1 base, leaving 6 bases of the junction unmatched. CDR3 residues: CASSLTTGGGTEAFF. The DNA for the CDR3 is TGTGCCAGCAGCTTGACGACAGGGGGAGGTACTGAAGCTTTCTTT. Together with reference TRBV5-6 and TRBJ1-1, the CDR3 gives the full variable domain: DAGVTQSPTHLIKTRGQQVTLRCSPKSGHDTVSWYQQALGQGPQFIFQYYEEEERQRGNFPDRFSGHQFPNYSSELNVNALLLGDSALYLCASSLTTGGGTEAFFGQGTRLTVV.

The count of this clone is one. V and J are TRBV7-8 and TRBJ2-2; 10 nucleotides agree with TRBD1. The CDR3 runs 15 residues. Per the germline V gene, CDR1 is SGHVS and CDR2 is FQNEAQ. Trimming cost V 5 bases and J 3 bases; bases outside gene matches: 3. DNA for the CDR3: TGTGCCAGCAGCAGGACAGGGGGTTACACCGGGGAGCTGTTTTTT. Protein: CASSRTGGYTGELFF.

This clone was observed a few times. This sequence joins TRBV6-2 or TRBV6-3 and TRBJ2-6; D remains ambiguous. With 6 bases removed from V and 3 bases from J, the gap between germline ends came to 9 bases. This CDR3 has 14 residues. Looked up from germline, CDR1 is MNHEY and CDR2 is SVGEGT. The DNA for the CDR3 is TGTGCCAGCAGCCGCGAGTATGGGGCCAACGTCCTGACTTTC. Translation gives CASSREYGANVLTF.

The rearrangement links TRBV4-2 to TRBJ2-5, with TRBD2 identical over 15 bases. The CDR3 loop spans 17 amino acids. Germline lookup yields CDR1 LGHNA and CDR2 YNFKEQ. V shed 2 bases and J 4 bases; nucleotides not matched to a gene: 5. CDR3 residues: CASSQRTSGGGRETQYF. CDR3 nucleotides: TGTGCCAGCAGCCAAAGGACTAGCGGGGGGGGGCGAGAGACCCAGTACTTC.